The T cell receptor beta chain under discussion was sequenced for a study of CXCR3-negative and CXCR3-positive naive CD8 T cells. Overall study results and limits: TCR strength was inferred from TRB CDR3 properties, while surface CD5 was comparable between naive subsets. TRB CDR3s of CXCR3-positive naive cells were more hydrophobic than those of CXCR3-negative naive cells.

With regard to this clonotype: What it recognizes is unknown.

This CDR3 has 14 amino acids. The germline CDR1 and CDR2 sequences are KGHSH and LQKENI. TRB cDNA libraries were made by UMI-labeled 5' RACE. No DNA is given; TCRdb re-called the 5' RACE reads and lists each CDR3 protein once. The listing records 130,000 to 150,000 distinct CDR3 sequences. The TCR originated in a human donor in good health. Some clones in this sample may be carry-over from other donors' samples. The sequencing input was naive CXCR3+ CD8+ T cells from blood. Regarding subset: CD45RO-CCR7+CD27+CD95- naive CD8+ T cells expressing CXCR3 (TNR3+). The chain links TRBV18 to TRBJ2-7; TCRdb calls TRBD1, which cannot be checked without DNA. The CDR3 sequence: CASSSGLMVYEQYF.